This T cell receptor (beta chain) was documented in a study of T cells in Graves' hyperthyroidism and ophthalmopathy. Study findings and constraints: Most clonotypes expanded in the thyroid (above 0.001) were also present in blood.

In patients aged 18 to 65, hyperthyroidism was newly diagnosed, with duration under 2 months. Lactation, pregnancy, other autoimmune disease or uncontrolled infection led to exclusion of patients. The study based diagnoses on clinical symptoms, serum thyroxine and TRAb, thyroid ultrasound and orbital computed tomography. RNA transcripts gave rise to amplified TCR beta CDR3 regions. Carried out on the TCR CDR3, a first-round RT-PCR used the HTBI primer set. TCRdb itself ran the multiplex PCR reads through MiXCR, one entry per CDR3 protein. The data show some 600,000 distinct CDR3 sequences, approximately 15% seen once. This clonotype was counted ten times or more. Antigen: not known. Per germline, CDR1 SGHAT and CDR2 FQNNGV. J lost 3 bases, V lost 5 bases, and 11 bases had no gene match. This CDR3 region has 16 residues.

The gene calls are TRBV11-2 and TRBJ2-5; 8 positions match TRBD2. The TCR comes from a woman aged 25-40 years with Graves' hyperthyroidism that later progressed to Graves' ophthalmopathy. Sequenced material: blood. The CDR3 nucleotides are TGTGCCAGCAGCGCACGTAGCAGCGGGAGTGAAGAGACCCAGTACTTC. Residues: CASSARSSGSEETQYF.